Each of the 30 T cell receptor beta chains below was sequenced from the same sample in a study of T-cell reconstitution after alpha-beta-depleted transplantation in children. A TCRbeta library incorporating unique molecular identifiers was prepared. TCRdb used MiXCR to reprocess the PCR reads, holding one entry per CDR3 protein. The sample has 350,000 to 400,000 distinct CDR3 sequences; about 14% are singletons. The sequencing here drew on PBMCs, taken from the stem cell graft. The receptors were gathered from a human donor who donated a stem cell graft to a child with Fanconi anemia.

This clonotype was recorded a few times. This rearrangement joins TRBV5-4 to TRBJ1-1; possibly TRBD1 for D (6 bases). The CDR3 consists of 15 residues. Trimming stripped 0 bases from V and 7 bases from J, with 16 bases between. Germline values: CDR1 SGHNT, CDR2 YYREEE (reference sequence). For the CDR3, the DNA is TGTGCCAGCAGCTTGGGAGGGGGAAGGAGGGATGAAGCTTTCTTT. It translates to CASSLGGGRRDEAFF.

The chain uses TRBV12-3 or TRBV12-4 and TRBJ2-1, with D uncertain. The CDR3 covers 12 residues. Trimming cost V 2 bases and J 10 bases, with 9 bases left between them. The CDR3 loop reads CASSLKLQEQFF. CDR3 DNA sequence: TGTGCCAGCAGTTTAAAACTACAGGAGCAGTTCTTC.

This clonotype has at least ten counts. The J gene is TRBJ1-5, the V gene TRBV12-3 or TRBV12-4; D is undetermined. V lost 3 bases, J lost 0 bases, and 6 bases lay in between. This CDR3 has 14 residues. Here the CDR3 DNA reads TGTGCCAGCAGTTTCACAGATAGCAATCAGCCCCAGCATTTT. Residues: CASSFTDSNQPQHF.

The V gene is TRBV18, the J gene TRBJ2-3, with D hard to call. CDR1 KGHSH and CDR2 LQKENI come from the germline V gene. Trimming pared 0 bases from V and 4 bases from J, leaving 8 bases between. The CDR3 runs 14 residues. CDR3 protein: CASSPPGRADTQYF. CDR3 nucleotides: TGTGCCAGCTCACCACCGGGTCGAGCAGATACGCAGTATTTT.

The chain recombines TRBV20-1 with TRBJ2-3; 13 positions agree with TRBD2. From germline, CDR1 is DFQATT and CDR2 SNEGSKA (reference sequence). The CDR3 is made up of 15 amino acids. With V trimmed by 6 bases and J by 0 bases, 3 bases remained unmatched. The CDR3 DNA reads as TGCAGTGCGGCGGGACTAGCGGGGAGCACAGATACGCAGTATTTT. It translates to CSAAGLAGSTDTQYF.

This chain links TRBV20-1 with TRBJ2-1, with 8 bases matching TRBD2. With V trimmed by 6 bases and J by 2 bases, 15 bases remained unmatched. The CDR3 spans 17 residues. The germline CDR1 and CDR2 sequences are DFQATT and SNEGSKA (reference sequence). The CDR3 DNA sequence: TGCAGTGCCACCGGGCAGAAGCGGGGGATGCCCTACAATGAGCAGTTCTTC. Its translation: CSATGQKRGMPYNEQFF.

The rearrangement links TRBV6-2 or TRBV6-3 to TRBJ2-1, with D possibly being TRBD1 (6 bases). This CDR3 is 18 amino acids long. Germline V gene lookup returns CDR1 MNHEY and CDR2 SVGEGT. The V gene lost 2 bases and the J gene lost 0 bases, with 17 bases spanning the gap. CDR3 nucleotide sequence: TGTGCCAGCAGTTACGGGGGCCGATTATTGAGCTCCTACAATGAGCAGTTCTTC. This gives the protein CASSYGGRLLSSYNEQFF.

This clonotype was seen more than once but under ten times. The chain uses TRBV7-2 and TRBJ2-5; 7 positions match TRBD2. Trimming cost V 0 bases and J 5 bases; bases outside gene matches: 6. The CDR3 covers 15 residues. Germline CDR1 is SGHTA and CDR2 is FQGNSA. In DNA form, the CDR3 reads TGTGCCAGCAGCTTAGCGGGGGGGACCTTGGAGACCCAGTACTTC. It encodes CASSLAGGTLETQYF.

In this sample, this clonotype turned up a few times. The V and J genes are TRBV29-1 and TRBJ2-1, with D perhaps TRBD1 (5 bases). CDR3 length: 15 residues. V lost 0 bases to trimming and J lost 8 bases, with 17 bases between them. Looked up from germline, CDR1 is SQVTM and CDR2 is ANQGSEA. In DNA, the CDR3 is TGCAGCGTTGAAGACCCCTTGGCAGGGTTCGATGAGCAGTTCTTC. It is translated as CSVEDPLAGFDEQFF.

This clonotype occurred many times. The chain joins TRBV28 to TRBJ2-1; TRBD1 matches 8 bases. Germline trimming cut 5 bases from V and 2 bases from J; bases unmatched to any gene: 5. The CDR3 covers 15 residues. Germline values: CDR1 MDHEN, CDR2 SYDVKM. The CDR3 DNA reads TGTGCCAGCAGTCCGGACAGGGCTCCCTACAATGAGCAGTTCTTC. Residues: CASSPDRAPYNEQFF. Using reference TRBV28 and TRBJ2-1 for the parts outside the CDR3, the full variable domain is DVKVTQSSRYLVKRTGEKVFLECVQDMDHENMFWYRQDPGLGLRLIYFSYDVKMKEKGDIPEGYSVSREKKERFSLILESASTNQTSMYLCASSPDRAPYNEQFFGPGTRLTVL.

This clonotype was detected a few times. The CDR3 DNA follows: TGCGCCAGCAGCCAAGGAGGGGGGACGGGGGAGCAGTTCTTC. Translating gives CASSQGGGTGEQFF. The V call is TRBV4-3, the J call TRBJ2-1, with D perhaps matching TRBD1 or TRBD2 (6 bases each). The germline V gene has CDR1 LGHNA and CDR2 YSLEER. There are 14 residues in the CDR3. Trimming left V 1 base short and J 10 bases short, with 14 bases between.

This clonotype was recorded at least ten times. The chain combines TRBV7-6 with TRBJ2-1; TRBD2 matches at 9 bases. CDR3 length: 18 residues. Trimming took 2 bases from V and 2 from J; bases not matched to a gene: 10. Germline CDR1 is SGHVS and CDR2 is FNYEAQ. Here the CDR3 reads CASSLLSGGLRTYNEQFF. In DNA form, the CDR3 reads TGTGCCAGCAGCTTACTTAGCGGGGGCCTCAGGACCTACAATGAGCAGTTCTTC.

The rearrangement joins TRBV28 to TRBJ2-7; 8 bases line up with TRBD2. The V and J ends lost 3 bases and 3 bases, in that order; junction bases with no gene match: 7. Germline CDR1 reads MDHEN; CDR2 reads SYDVKM. CDR3 length equals 15 residues. The CDR3 is CASSLRGAWGYEQYV. Here the CDR3 DNA reads TGTGCCAGCAGTTTGCGGGGGGCCTGGGGCTACGAGCAGTACGTC.

The table lists this clonotype with a few counts. The chain joins TRBV5-1 to TRBJ1-1, with a tentative D call TRBD1 (6 bases). The CDR3 has 16 amino acids. Germline values: CDR1 SGHRS, CDR2 YFSETQ. V lost 4 bases, J lost 1 base, and 17 bases lay in between. The CDR3 sequence: CASSHDPDRRNTEAFF. CDR3 DNA: TGCGCCAGCAGCCATGATCCGGACAGAAGGAACACTGAAGCTTTCTTT.

The table lists this clonotype with a few counts. J is TRBJ2-2 and V is TRBV9; 7 bases line up with TRBD2. The germline gives CDR1 SGDLS, CDR2 YYNGEE. The V gene end was trimmed by 0 bases and the J gene end by 4 bases; junction bases not matched to a gene: 3. This CDR3 is 15 amino acids long. CDR3 residues: CASSVAVAGTGELFF. The CDR3 nucleotides read TGTGCCAGCAGCGTAGCAGTAGCGGGCACCGGGGAGCTGTTTTTT.

This chain uses TRBV10-3 with TRBJ1-2, with D uncertain. Looked up from germline, CDR1 is ENHRY and CDR2 is SYGVKD. CDR3 length: 17 residues. V lost 9 bases and J 5 bases, leaving 28 bases between the germline ends. As DNA, the CDR3 is TGTGCCATAAGGCCCCGAGGGCCCGAAATCGGGTCATATGGCTACACCTTC. As protein: CAIRPRGPEIGSYGYTF.

This clonotype occurred many times. This chain joins TRBV12-3 or TRBV12-4 and TRBJ1-5; D gene ambiguous. CDR3 size: 13 residues. Deletions cut 9 bases from V and 5 bases from J, with 14 bases between. CDR3 loop: CARAPIPYQPQHF. The DNA for the CDR3 is TGTGCCAGGGCCCCCATCCCCTATCAGCCCCAGCATTTT.

The J gene is TRBJ2-2, the V gene TRBV20-1; 8 bases map to TRBD2. Germline-derived CDR1 and CDR2 are DFQATT and SNEGSKA (reference sequence). V was clipped by 2 bases and J by 8 bases; unmatched bases: 4. This CDR3 spans 13 amino acids. CDR3 bases: TGCAGTGCTAGACGGGGGGGGACGGGGGAGCTGTTTTTT. This gives the protein CSARRGGTGELFF.

This clonotype was counted many times. The CDR3 nucleotides are TGTGCCAGCAGCCTCCGGGACAGAGGCTACACCTTC. Residues: CASSLRDRGYTF. This sequence joins TRBV12-3 or TRBV12-4 and TRBJ1-2, with 7 bases identical to TRBD1. The CDR3 extends over 12 amino acids. V gave up 6 bases and J gave up 8 bases; unmatched junction bases: 6.

The sample holds a few counts of this clonotype. The genes are TRBV10-2 and TRBJ1-5; 9 bases agree with TRBD1. This CDR3 comprises 13 residues. V lost 7 bases to trimming and J lost 6 bases; unmatched junction nucleotides: 4. The germline gives CDR1 WSHSY, CDR2 SAAADI. CDR3 region: CASTGDRVQPQHF. DNA of the CDR3: TGCGCCAGCACTGGGGACAGGGTTCAGCCCCAGCATTTT.

This clonotype was seen a few times. This chain uses TRBV6-6 with TRBJ2-7; D not resolved. Trimming took off 2 bases at V and 3 bases at J, with 8 bases between the two ends. This CDR3 contains 13 residues. The germline gives CDR1 MNHNY, CDR2 SVGAGI (reference sequence). The CDR3 coding sequence is TGTGCCAGCAGTTACGGAAACCGCTACGAGCAGTACTTC. Translation gives CASSYGNRYEQYF.

The V gene is TRBV10-3, the J gene TRBJ2-3; 9 nucleotides agree with TRBD1. Trimming removed 0 bases from V and 3 bases from J; junction bases left unmatched: 4. CDR3 size: 16 residues. Germline V gives CDR1 ENHRY, CDR2 SYGVKD. Written as DNA, the CDR3 is TGTGCCATCAGTGAGTCCCGACAGGGGGGTACAGATACGCAGTATTTT. Protein: CAISESRQGGTDTQYF.

This clonotype was recorded a few times. The rearrangement uses TRBV5-4 and TRBJ1-1; the D gene is possibly TRBD1 (5 bases). CDR3 size: 14 residues. Trimming took off 4 bases at V and 6 bases at J, with 16 bases between the two ends. Germline CDR1 reads SGHNT; CDR2 reads YYREEE (reference sequence). CDR3: CASSPGGLGAEAFF. DNA of the CDR3: TGTGCCAGCAGCCCCGGGGGGTTGGGGGCTGAAGCTTTCTTT.

This rearrangement joins TRBV7-6 to TRBJ2-2; D not resolved. Trimming took 3 bases from V and 4 from J, leaving 15 bases between them. In germline, CDR1 is SGHVS, CDR2 FNYEAQ. The CDR3 spans 16 residues. The CDR3 bases are TGTGCCAGCAGCTTGGGCGCCTCCGGCTCCACCGGGGAGCTGTTTTTT. Encoded protein: CASSLGASGSTGELFF.

This clonotype was seen only a few times. The CDR3 DNA is TGCGCCAGCAGCTTGGTTGGCATCGATGGCTACACCTTC. This gives the protein CASSLVGIDGYTF. The chain has TRBV5-1 and TRBJ1-2; D is unresolved. The CDR3 is 13 residues long. The germline V gene encodes CDR1 SGHRS and CDR2 YFSETQ. With 0 bases removed from V and 6 bases from J, the gap between germline ends came to 9 bases.

The chain links TRBV20-1 to TRBJ2-3, with 7 positions matching TRBD1. The junction had 2 bases not matched to a gene; V was cut back by 4 bases and J by 7 bases. The germline gives CDR1 DFQATT, CDR2 SNEGSKA (reference sequence). The length of the CDR3 is 11 residues. CDR3 residues: CSAIGGYTQYF. CDR3 DNA: TGCAGTGCTATAGGGGGCTATACGCAGTATTTT.

J is TRBJ1-6 and V is TRBV5-1, with D perhaps TRBD1 (6 bases). V dropped 4 bases and J dropped 13 bases, with 18 bases sitting between them. Germline values: CDR1 SGHRS, CDR2 YFSETQ. The CDR3 runs to 14 residues. The CDR3 here is CASSPDSISAPLHF. The CDR3 bases are TGCGCCAGCAGCCCGGACAGCATCTCCGCCCCCCTCCACTTT.

V gene TRBV10-3 combines with J gene TRBJ1-2, with D perhaps TRBD1 (6 bases). Germline assignment: CDR1 ENHRY and CDR2 SYGVKD. The CDR3 loop spans 15 amino acids. V gave up 0 bases and J gave up 1 base, with 9 bases separating them. This chain's CDR3 is CAISESGQLNYGYTF. The CDR3 coding sequence is TGTGCCATCAGTGAGTCTGGACAGCTTAACTATGGCTACACCTTC.

This clonotype was observed many times. The V call is TRBV10-3, the J call TRBJ2-1, with D perhaps TRBD1 (6 bases). The CDR3 sequence is 14 residues long. V was clipped by 6 bases and J by 6 bases, with 15 bases between them. CDR1 is ENHRY and CDR2 is SYGVKD in the germline V gene. DNA of the CDR3: TGTGCCATCAGCAAATTGGGGGCCCCCAATGAGCAGTTCTTC. Protein: CAISKLGAPNEQFF.

The table lists this clonotype with a few counts. V is TRBV12-3 or TRBV12-4 and J is TRBJ1-2; no reliable D call. The CDR3 consists of 13 residues. The V and J ends lost 2 bases and 4 bases respectively, with 8 bases between them. The CDR3: CASSLTELYGYTF. The CDR3 nucleotides read TGTGCCAGCAGTTTAACCGAACTCTATGGCTACACCTTC.